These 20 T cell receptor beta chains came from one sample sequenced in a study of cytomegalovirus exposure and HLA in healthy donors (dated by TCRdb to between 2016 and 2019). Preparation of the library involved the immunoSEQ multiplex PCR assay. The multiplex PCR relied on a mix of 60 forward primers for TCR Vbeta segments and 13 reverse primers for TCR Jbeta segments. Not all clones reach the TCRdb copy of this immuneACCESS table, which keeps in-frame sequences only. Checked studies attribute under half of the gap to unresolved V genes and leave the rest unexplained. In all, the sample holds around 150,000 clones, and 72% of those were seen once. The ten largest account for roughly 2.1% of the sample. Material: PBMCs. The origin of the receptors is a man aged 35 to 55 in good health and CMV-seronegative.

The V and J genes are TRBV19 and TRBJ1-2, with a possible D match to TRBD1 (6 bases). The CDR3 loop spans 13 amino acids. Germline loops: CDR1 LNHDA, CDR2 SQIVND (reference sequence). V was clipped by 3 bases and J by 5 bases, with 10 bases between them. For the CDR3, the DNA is TGTGCCAGTAGTATCGGCCAGGGGTATGGCTACACCTTC. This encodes CASSIGQGYGYTF.

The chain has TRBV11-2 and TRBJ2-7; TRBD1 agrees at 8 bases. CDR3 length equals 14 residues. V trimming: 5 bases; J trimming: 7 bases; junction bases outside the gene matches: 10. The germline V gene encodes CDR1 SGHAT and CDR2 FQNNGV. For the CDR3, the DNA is TGTGCCAGCAGCCGGACAGGGTTATGGGGGGAGCAGTACTTC. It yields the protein CASSRTGLWGEQYF. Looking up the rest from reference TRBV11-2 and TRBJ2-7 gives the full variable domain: EAGVAQSPRYKIIEKRQSVAFWCNPISGHATLYWYQQILGQGPKLLIQFQNNGVVDDSQLPKDRFSAERLKGVDSTLKIQPAKLEDSAVYLCASSRTGLWGEQYFGPGTRLTVT.

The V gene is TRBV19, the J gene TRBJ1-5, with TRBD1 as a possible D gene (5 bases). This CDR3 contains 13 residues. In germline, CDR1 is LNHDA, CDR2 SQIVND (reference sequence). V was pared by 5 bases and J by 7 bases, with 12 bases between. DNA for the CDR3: TGTGCCAGTAGTCCAGGGCTTAACCAGCCCCAGCATTTT. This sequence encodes CASSPGLNQPQHF.

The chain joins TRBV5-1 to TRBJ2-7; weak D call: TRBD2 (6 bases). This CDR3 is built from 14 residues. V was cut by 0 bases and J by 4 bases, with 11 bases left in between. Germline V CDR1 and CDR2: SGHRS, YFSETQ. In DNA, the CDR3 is TGCGCCAGCAGCTTGGTTCAGGAGGGGTACGAGCAGTACTTC. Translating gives CASSLVQEGYEQYF.

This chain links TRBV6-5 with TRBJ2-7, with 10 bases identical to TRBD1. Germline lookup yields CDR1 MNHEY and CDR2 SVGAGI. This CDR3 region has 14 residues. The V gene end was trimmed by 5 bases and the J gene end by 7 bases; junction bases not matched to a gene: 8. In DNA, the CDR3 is TGTGCCAGCAGTACCCGACAGGGGGCGGGTGAGCAGTACTTC. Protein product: CASSTRQGAGEQYF.

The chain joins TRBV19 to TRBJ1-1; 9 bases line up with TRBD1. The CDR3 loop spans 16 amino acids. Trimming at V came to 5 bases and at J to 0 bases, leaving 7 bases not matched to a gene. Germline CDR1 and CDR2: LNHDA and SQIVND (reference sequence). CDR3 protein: CASSSTGTGMNTEAFF. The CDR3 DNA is TGTGCCAGTAGTTCAACCGGGACAGGGATGAACACTGAAGCTTTCTTT.

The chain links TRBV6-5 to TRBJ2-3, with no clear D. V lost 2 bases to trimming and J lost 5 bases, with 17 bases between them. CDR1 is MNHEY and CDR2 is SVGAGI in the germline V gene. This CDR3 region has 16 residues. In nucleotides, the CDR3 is TGTGCCAGCAGTTACGTCCGGAGACCAGTTTTAGATACGCAGTATTTT. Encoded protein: CASSYVRRPVLDTQYF.

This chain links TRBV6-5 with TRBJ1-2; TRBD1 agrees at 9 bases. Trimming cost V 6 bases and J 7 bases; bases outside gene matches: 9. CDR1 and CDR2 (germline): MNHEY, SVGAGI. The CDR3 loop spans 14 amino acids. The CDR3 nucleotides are TGTGCCAGCAGCTCGGACAGGGGTTCTAGTGGCTACACCTTC. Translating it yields CASSSDRGSSGYTF.

The CDR3 loop reads CASSYGRTGNEQFF. CDR3 nucleotide sequence: TGTGCCAGCAGTTACGGGAGAACGGGCAATGAGCAGTTCTTC. The chain has TRBV6-5 and TRBJ2-1, with a possible D match to TRBD2 (5 bases). Trimming pared 2 bases from V and 6 bases from J, leaving 11 bases between. Germline V gene sequence: CDR1 MNHEY, CDR2 SVGAGI. CDR3 length: 14 residues.

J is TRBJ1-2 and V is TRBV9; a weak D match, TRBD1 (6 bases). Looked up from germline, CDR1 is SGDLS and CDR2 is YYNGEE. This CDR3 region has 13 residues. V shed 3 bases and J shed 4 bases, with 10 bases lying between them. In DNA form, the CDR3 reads TGTGCCAGCAGCGACCAGGGGTCCTATGGCTACACCTTC. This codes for CASSDQGSYGYTF.

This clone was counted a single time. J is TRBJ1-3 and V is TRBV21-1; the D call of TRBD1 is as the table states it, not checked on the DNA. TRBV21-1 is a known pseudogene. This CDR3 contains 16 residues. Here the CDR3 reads CASSRRVERSGNTIYF. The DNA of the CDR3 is TGTGCCAGCAGTCGCAGGGTAGAGAGGTCTGGAAACACCATATATTTT.

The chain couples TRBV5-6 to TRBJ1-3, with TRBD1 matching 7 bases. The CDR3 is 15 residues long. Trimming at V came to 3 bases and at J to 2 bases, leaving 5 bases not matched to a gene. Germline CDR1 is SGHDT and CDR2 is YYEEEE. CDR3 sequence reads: CASSSMRGPGNTIYF. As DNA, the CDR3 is TGTGCCAGCAGCTCGATGAGGGGGCCTGGAAACACCATATATTTT.

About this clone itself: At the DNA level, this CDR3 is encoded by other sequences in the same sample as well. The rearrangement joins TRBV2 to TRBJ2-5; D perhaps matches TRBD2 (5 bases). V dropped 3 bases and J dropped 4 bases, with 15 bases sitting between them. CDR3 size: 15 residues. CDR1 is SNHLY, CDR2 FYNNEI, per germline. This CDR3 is CASSEAGVGVETQYF. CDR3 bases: TGTGCCAGCAGTGAGGCAGGAGTCGGGGTAGAGACCCAGTACTTC.

CDR3 residues: CASSYSTRAESYGYTF. The CDR3 nucleotides read TGTGCCAGCAGTTACTCAACTAGGGCTGAATCTTATGGCTACACCTTC. The chain couples TRBV6-5 to TRBJ1-2; no clear D. The V end lost 0 bases, the J end lost 5 bases, and 16 bases lay between the germline ends. The germline V gene encodes CDR1 MNHEY and CDR2 SVGAGI. The CDR3 is 16 residues long.

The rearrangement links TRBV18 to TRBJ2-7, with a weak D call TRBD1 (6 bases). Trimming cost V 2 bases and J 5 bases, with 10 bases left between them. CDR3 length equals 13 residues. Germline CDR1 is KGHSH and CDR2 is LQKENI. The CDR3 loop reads CASSPNRVDEQYF. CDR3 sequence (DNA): TGTGCCAGCTCACCAAACAGGGTGGACGAGCAGTACTTC.

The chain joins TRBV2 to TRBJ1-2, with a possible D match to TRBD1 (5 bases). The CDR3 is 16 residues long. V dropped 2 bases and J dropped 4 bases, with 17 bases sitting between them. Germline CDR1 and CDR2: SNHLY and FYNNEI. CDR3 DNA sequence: TGTGCCAGCAGTGAATGGGGTAGGGGTGGCATCTATGGCTACACCTTC. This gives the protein CASSEWGRGGIYGYTF.

CDR3 protein: CASSWGQGGHNEQFF. The CDR3 region has the DNA TGCGCCAGCAGCTGGGGACAGGGCGGACACAATGAGCAGTTCTTC. The rearrangement joins TRBV5-1 to TRBJ2-1, with TRBD1 matching 9 bases. Germline lookup yields CDR1 SGHRS and CDR2 YFSETQ. V lost 3 bases and J lost 5; bases outside the gene matches: 6. There are 15 residues in the CDR3. The full variable domain, rest sourced from reference TRBV5-1 and TRBJ2-1, is KAGVTQTPRYLIKTRGQQVTLSCSPISGHRSVSWYQQTPGQGLQFLFEYFSETQRNKGNFPGRFSGRQFSNSRSEMNVSTLELGDSALYLCASSWGQGGHNEQFFGPGTRLTVL.

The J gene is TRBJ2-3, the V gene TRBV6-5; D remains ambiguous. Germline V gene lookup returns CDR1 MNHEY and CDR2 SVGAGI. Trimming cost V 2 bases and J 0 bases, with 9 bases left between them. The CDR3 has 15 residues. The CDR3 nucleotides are TGTGCCAGCAGTTACGGTGACATCAGCACAGATACGCAGTATTTT. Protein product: CASSYGDISTDTQYF.

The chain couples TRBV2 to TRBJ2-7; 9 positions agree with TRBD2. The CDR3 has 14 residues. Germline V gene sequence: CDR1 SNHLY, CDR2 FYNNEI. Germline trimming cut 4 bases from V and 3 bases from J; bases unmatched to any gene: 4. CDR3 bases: TGTGCCAGCAGTGGCGATAGCGGGAGCTACGAGCAGTACTTC. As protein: CASSGDSGSYEQYF. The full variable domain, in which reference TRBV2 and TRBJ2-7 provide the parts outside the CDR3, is EPEVTQTPSHQVTQMGQEVILRCVPISNHLYFYWYRQILGQKVEFLVSFYNNEISEKSEIFDDQFSVERPDGSNFTLKIRSTKLEDSAMYFCASSGDSGSYEQYFGPGTRLTVT.

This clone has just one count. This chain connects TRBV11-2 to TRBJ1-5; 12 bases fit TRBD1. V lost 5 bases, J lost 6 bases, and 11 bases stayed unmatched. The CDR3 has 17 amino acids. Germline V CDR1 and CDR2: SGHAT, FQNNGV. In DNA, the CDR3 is TGTGCCAGCAGCAGGTCCTCCGGGACAGGGGGCTTTCAGCCCCAGCATTTT. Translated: CASSRSSGTGGFQPQHF.